This T cell receptor beta chain originates from a study of cytomegalovirus exposure and HLA in healthy donors. The wider study: An analysis done earlier identified about 100 million unique TCR beta sequences from about 179 million T cells. Of all 400 or so donors who were genotyped, roughly 81% belonged to the Caucasian-associated ancestry cluster.

Study-wide findings and caveats: As a later analysis showed, a missense DCLRE1C variant was linked to trimming of TCR beta V- and J-genes.

In the case of this clone: What it binds is unknown.

60 Vbeta and 13 Jbeta primers were used in PCR. Using immunoSEQ multiplex PCR, the repertoire was profiled, and TCRdb retains in-frame clones only, with some absent. The sample holds approximately 92,000 clones, 65% to 90% seen once. Sequencing was carried out using PBMCs. This clonotype was sampled from a woman aged 70-85 years in good health and CMV-seropositive.

DNA of the CDR3: TGTGCCAGCAGCTCGGGACTAGCGGGTATCGATGAGCAGTTCTTC. Residues: CASSSGLAGIDEQFF. This rearrangement joins TRBV7-2 to TRBJ2-1; 12 bases map to TRBD2. CDR1 is SGHTA and CDR2 is FQGNSA in the germline V gene. V gave up 4 bases and J gave up 8 bases; unmatched junction bases: 6. The CDR3 consists of 15 residues.